Listed here are 24 T cell receptor beta chains from one sample, sequenced in a study of blood T cell repertoires in COVID-19. Clones were read by immunoSEQ multiplex PCR, and TCRdb kept only the in-frame ones, dropping some. The sample contains fewer than 30,000 clones, 91% of which appear only once. Sequences were obtained from peripheral blood. These receptors were collected from a human donor with active COVID-19. The donor label of this sample is uncertain.

J is TRBJ1-1 and V is TRBV6-5, with 7 positions matching TRBD1. The CDR3 sequence is 15 residues long. Germline trimming cut 8 bases from V and 8 bases from J; bases unmatched to any gene: 17. The germline gives CDR1 MNHEY, CDR2 SVGAGI. The CDR3 DNA sequence: TGTGCCAGCTCAGTCCGGTTAGGGGGCGAGGAGGAAGCTTTCTTT. As protein: CASSVRLGGEEEAFF.

The CDR3 DNA reads TGCGCCAGCAGCTTGGAAGGGACTAGCGCTTACGAGCAGTACTTC. It specifies CASSLEGTSAYEQYF. The chain carries TRBV5-1 and TRBJ2-7; 10 bases match TRBD2. V gave up 0 bases and J gave up 4 bases; unmatched junction bases: 4. The CDR3 spans 15 residues. Germline CDR1 is SGHRS and CDR2 is YFSETQ.

The V call is TRBV12-5, the J call TRBJ2-3; 8 bases are a match to TRBD1. Germline trimming cut 3 bases from V and 0 bases from J; bases unmatched to any gene: 8. The CDR3 loop spans 17 amino acids. The germline V gene encodes CDR1 LGHNT and CDR2 FRNRAP. CDR3 loop: CASGFADGTGSTDTQYF. The CDR3 DNA reads TGTGCTAGTGGTTTCGCCGACGGGACAGGTAGCACAGATACGCAGTATTTT.

The V gene is TRBV20-1, the J gene TRBJ2-7, with TRBD1 matching over 10 bases. Germline V CDR1 and CDR2: DFQATT, SNEGSKA (reference sequence). This CDR3 spans 15 amino acids. V was pared by 3 bases and J by 6 bases, with 11 bases of the junction left unmatched. The CDR3 here is CSASPIRDRGREQYF. Here the CDR3 DNA reads TGCAGTGCTAGTCCAATCCGGGACAGGGGACGCGAGCAGTACTTC.

The V and J genes are TRBV6-2 or TRBV6-3 and TRBJ2-7; tentatively, D is TRBD1 (5 bases). The CDR3 loop spans 16 amino acids. V lost 4 bases to trimming and J lost 0 bases, with 16 bases between them. Germline V gene sequence: CDR1 MNHEY, CDR2 SVGEGT. The CDR3 DNA reads TGTGCCAGCAGTTTGGAACGACTGGGGCACTCCTACGAGCAGTACTTC. Residues: CASSLERLGHSYEQYF.

The chain combines TRBV7-3 with TRBJ2-1; TRBD2 matches at 10 bases. This CDR3 region has 16 residues. CDR1 is SGHTA, CDR2 FQGTGA, per germline. V shed 5 bases, J shed 4 bases, and the junction held 8 bases outside the gene matches. The CDR3 loop reads CASSPTAAGGYNEQFF. CDR3 in DNA: TGTGCCAGCAGCCCCACGGCAGCGGGGGGGTACAATGAGCAGTTCTTC.

V usage is TRBV7-2 and J usage is TRBJ1-6; 8 positions agree with TRBD1. V shed 5 bases and J 6 bases; nucleotides not matched to a gene: 3. Germline V gives CDR1 SGHTA, CDR2 FQGNSA. The CDR3 extends over 14 amino acids. Here the CDR3 reads CASSRTGTNSPLHF. The CDR3 DNA reads TGTGCCAGCAGCCGGACAGGGACTAATTCACCCCTCCACTTT.

The chain links TRBV12-5 to TRBJ2-7; D is ambiguous. The germline V gene encodes CDR1 LGHNT and CDR2 FRNRAP. The CDR3 sequence is 11 residues long. Trimming pared 7 bases from V and 1 base from J, leaving 5 bases between. As DNA, the CDR3 is TGTGCTAGTGCCAAATCCTACGAGCAGTACTTC. Protein sequence: CASAKSYEQYF.

V is TRBV10-2 and J is TRBJ1-4, with 7 positions matching TRBD1. V was pared by 5 bases and J by 8 bases, with 11 bases of the junction left unmatched. This CDR3 is built from 15 residues. From germline, CDR1 is WSHSY and CDR2 SAAADI. The CDR3 reads CASSTGQARGEKLFF. CDR3 DNA: TGCGCCAGCAGTACCGGACAGGCACGAGGGGAAAAACTGTTTTTT.

J is TRBJ1-5 and V is TRBV20-1, with no clear D. The CDR3 runs to 15 residues. Germline CDR1 DFQATT, CDR2 SNEGSKA (reference sequence). Trimming pared 3 bases from V and 2 bases from J, leaving 14 bases between. CDR3 protein: CSASLGQIGNQPQHF. In DNA, the CDR3 is TGCAGTGCTAGTTTGGGCCAGATAGGCAATCAGCCCCAGCATTTT.

This rearrangement joins TRBV6-1 to TRBJ2-5; D possibly corresponds to TRBD2 (7 bases). Germline CDR1 reads MNHNS; CDR2 reads SASEGT. The CDR3 consists of 15 residues. V was cut by 3 bases and J by 4 bases, with 15 bases left in between. The chain's CDR3 is CASSELAGARETQYF. The CDR3 coding sequence is TGTGCCAGCAGTGAGCTCGCGGGGGCCCGAGAGACCCAGTACTTC.

This chain links TRBV28 with TRBJ2-3, with D possibly being TRBD1 (6 bases). The CDR3 extends over 13 amino acids. Germline assignment: CDR1 MDHEN and CDR2 SYDVKM. Trimming took off 5 bases at V and 2 bases at J, with 8 bases between the two ends. CDR3 DNA sequence: TGTGCCAGCAGTGGGGACACCACAGATACGCAGTATTTT. It is translated as CASSGDTTDTQYF.

The rearrangement uses TRBV7-3 and TRBJ2-7, with D perhaps matching TRBD2 (6 bases). Germline V CDR1 and CDR2: SGHTA, FQGTGA. V lost 2 bases and J lost 5, with 13 bases in between. The CDR3 length is 14 residues. CDR3 sequence reads: CASSLGGNVHEQYF. The CDR3 DNA reads as TGTGCCAGCAGCTTAGGCGGGAACGTCCACGAGCAGTACTTC.

The chain joins TRBV6-2 or TRBV6-3 to TRBJ1-2, with unresolved D. V gave up 4 bases and J gave up 10 bases, with 10 bases separating them. The CDR3 runs to 11 residues. Per germline, CDR1 MNHEY and CDR2 SVGEGT. In DNA form, the CDR3 reads TGTGCCAGCAGTTTGGAGGAAGACTACACCTTC. Protein: CASSLEEDYTF.

This chain links TRBV5-4 with TRBJ2-5; D perhaps matches TRBD2 (5 bases). Looked up from germline, CDR1 is SGHNT and CDR2 is YYREEE (reference sequence). There are 13 residues in the CDR3. V was shortened by 4 bases and J by 0 bases, with 7 bases between the two germline ends. The DNA of the CDR3 is TGTGCCAGCAGCCCGGGGTACCAAGAGACCCAGTACTTC. Amino acid sequence: CASSPGYQETQYF.

V usage is TRBV9 and J usage is TRBJ1-5, with D perhaps TRBD1 (5 bases). The length of the CDR3 is 14 residues. The V end was cut by 4 bases, the J end by 4 bases, with 12 bases between. CDR1 and CDR2 from the germline V gene are SGDLS and YYNGEE. The CDR3: CASSSEGWNQPQHF. In DNA form, the CDR3 reads TGTGCCAGCAGCTCGGAGGGGTGGAATCAGCCCCAGCATTTT.

V is TRBV9 and J is TRBJ2-1; D is possibly TRBD1 (5 bases). Germline V gene sequence: CDR1 SGDLS, CDR2 YYNGEE. Between the trimmed V and J ends, which lost 0 bases and 5 bases, there was a span of 9 bases. The CDR3 is 14 amino acids. In nucleotides, the CDR3 is TGTGCCAGCAGCGTAGCTGGACACAACAATGAGCAGTTCTTC. It specifies CASSVAGHNNEQFF.

The V and J genes are TRBV4-3 and TRBJ2-1; 12 bases map to TRBD2. The CDR3 is made up of 15 amino acids. V lost 4 bases and J lost 6; bases outside the gene matches: 4. The V gene's germline CDR1 is LGHNA and CDR2 YSLEER. The CDR3 DNA reads as TGCGCCAGCAGCCCTGGACTAGCGGGGTCCAATGAGCAGTTCTTC. This translates into CASSPGLAGSNEQFF.

This sequence joins TRBV7-2 and TRBJ1-1; 7 bases match TRBD1. V lost 10 bases to trimming and J lost 4 bases; unmatched junction nucleotides: 18. Germline V CDR1 and CDR2: SGHTA, FQGNSA. CDR3 size: 16 residues. CDR3 residues: CATMSFTGDGITEAFF. DNA for the CDR3: TGTGCCACCATGTCGTTTACAGGGGACGGAATCACTGAAGCTTTCTTT.

The CDR3 DNA reads as TGTGCCAGCAGGGCAGAACAGGGGTGGAACTATGGCTACACCTTC. Translated: CASRAEQGWNYGYTF. V gene TRBV2 combines with J gene TRBJ1-2; 7 nucleotides line up with TRBD1. The CDR3 loop spans 15 amino acids. Germline V gives CDR1 SNHLY, CDR2 FYNNEI. V dropped 6 bases and J dropped 2; count of bases not matched to a gene: 9.

In this sample, this clone turned up once. The rearrangement joins TRBV7-9 to TRBJ1-1; D might be TRBD1 (5 bases). Between the trimmed V and J ends, which lost 5 bases and 1 base, there was a span of 11 bases. This CDR3 region has 14 residues. From germline, CDR1 is SEHNR and CDR2 FQNEAQ (reference sequence). In nucleotides, the CDR3 is TGTGCCAGCAGCCCCTCGGGGGGGAACACTGAAGCTTTCTTT. This translates into CASSPSGGNTEAFF.

This clone was recorded once. The genes are TRBV10-2 and TRBJ2-1, with 12 bases matching TRBD2. The CDR3 runs 15 residues. V shed 11 bases, J shed 7 bases, and the junction held 12 bases outside the gene matches. Germline CDR1 WSHSY, CDR2 SAAADI. The CDR3 protein is CAVPSGGAGRNEQFF. Here the CDR3 DNA reads TGCGCCGTGCCTAGCGGGGGGGCCGGTAGGAATGAGCAGTTCTTC.

The gene calls are TRBV27 and TRBJ2-1, with 9 bases matching TRBD2. Germline CDR1 reads MNHEY; CDR2 reads SMNVEV (reference sequence). The V segment lost 5 bases and the J segment 7 bases; nucleotides outside the gene matches: 18. The CDR3 contains 18 residues. This CDR3 reads CASSPTPIAGAKRNEQFF. CDR3 in DNA: TGTGCCAGCAGTCCCACCCCTATAGCGGGAGCTAAAAGGAATGAGCAGTTCTTC.

A few counts support this clone. The chain links TRBV5-1 to TRBJ2-7, with 9 bases that match TRBD1. The trim removed 4 bases at V and 1 base at J, leaving 6 bases unmatched. This CDR3 region has 15 residues. Germline values: CDR1 SGHRS, CDR2 YFSETQ. The CDR3 sequence: CASSKPGQGSYEQYF. CDR3 sequence (DNA): TGCGCCAGCAGCAAGCCGGGACAGGGTTCCTACGAGCAGTACTTC.